Presented here are 9 T cell receptor beta chains from one specimen sequenced in a study of CD8 T cells in Susac syndrome. Random-hexamer reverse transcription was applied to roughly 0.5 to 1 ug RNA. TCRdb used MiXCR to reprocess the immunoSEQ multiplex PCR reads, holding one entry per CDR3 protein. Of some 180,000 distinct CDR3 sequences listed, approximately 93% are singletons. Sample: CD4+ T cells from PBMCs. These receptors all stem from a human donor in good health.

The chain couples TRBV29-1 to TRBJ2-2; D is unclear. The CDR3 extends over 14 amino acids. Deletions cut 8 bases from V and 0 bases from J, with 13 bases between. Germline-derived CDR1 and CDR2 are SQVTM and ANQGSEA. The CDR3: CSHGSIANTGELFF. DNA of the CDR3: TGCAGCCATGGGTCGATAGCGAACACCGGGGAGCTGTTTTTT.

The chain recombines TRBV12-3 or TRBV12-4 with TRBJ2-1, with D possibly being TRBD2 (6 bases). The V end lost 6 bases, the J end lost 10 bases, and 16 bases lay between the germline ends. There are 13 residues in the CDR3. In DNA form, the CDR3 reads TGTGCCAGCAGCCCCGGGACCGCGGGGGAGCAGTTCTTC. It is translated as CASSPGTAGEQFF.

The rearrangement joins TRBV12-3 or TRBV12-4 to TRBJ1-1; D is ambiguous. The CDR3 is 14 residues long. Trimming removed 7 bases at V and 2 bases at J, with 14 bases between. CDR3 protein: CASTLRHLNTEAFF. In DNA form, the CDR3 reads TGTGCCAGCACCCTAAGACACCTCAACACTGAAGCTTTCTTT.

V usage is TRBV20-1 and J usage is TRBJ2-3, with D unclear. This CDR3 has 16 residues. V lost 6 bases and J lost 3, with 22 bases in between. Looked up from germline, CDR1 is DFQATT and CDR2 is SNEGSKA (reference sequence). As DNA, the CDR3 is TGCAGTGCCACCCCTGGACCCCCCATCGGAACAGATACGCAGTATTTT. Protein sequence: CSATPGPPIGTDTQYF.

V is TRBV5-1 and J is TRBJ1-1; weak D call: TRBD1 (5 bases). The V and J ends lost 4 bases and 4 bases respectively, with 14 bases between them. CDR3 size: 14 residues. Per the germline V gene, CDR1 is SGHRS and CDR2 is YFSETQ. In nucleotides, the CDR3 is TGCGCCAGCAGCCCGCTCGCGGGGCTCACTGAAGCTTTCTTT. Its protein product is CASSPLAGLTEAFF.

The chain carries TRBV7-9 and TRBJ2-5; D is uncertain. The CDR3 consists of 15 residues. CDR1 is SEHNR and CDR2 is FQNEAQ in the germline V gene (reference sequence). Between the trimmed V and J ends, which lost 5 bases and 2 bases, there was a span of 15 bases. CDR3 coding DNA: TGTGCCAGCAGCCGATTCAAAGACGTTCAAGAGACCCAGTACTTC. Translation: CASSRFKDVQETQYF.

V usage is TRBV5-4 and J usage is TRBJ2-7; a weak D match, TRBD2 (6 bases). Trimming cost V 6 bases and J 0 bases, with 16 bases left between them. CDR1 and CDR2 from the germline V gene are SGHNT and YYREEE (reference sequence). CDR3 length: 15 residues. The CDR3 DNA reads TGTGCCAGCAACACGGGAGTATTGAGCTCCTACGAGCAGTACTTC. Translation gives CASNTGVLSSYEQYF.

This clonotype was found once. V is TRBV4-2 and J is TRBJ2-2; D could derive from TRBD1 or TRBD2 (5 bases each). V lost 3 bases and J 7 bases, leaving 9 bases between the germline ends. The CDR3 runs to 13 residues. In germline, CDR1 is LGHNA, CDR2 YNFKEQ. DNA for the CDR3: TGTGCCAGCAGCCAGGGGGACGACGGGGAGCTGTTTTTT. It specifies CASSQGDDGELFF.

The genes are TRBV5-4 and TRBJ1-3; D unclear. The V end lost 5 bases, the J end lost 0 bases, and 12 bases lay between the germline ends. Germline CDR1 and CDR2: SGHNT and YYREEE (reference sequence). The CDR3 spans 15 residues. The CDR3 bases are TGTGCCAGCAGTCGAGAGTCCCTCTCTGGAAACACCATATATTTT. Its translation is CASSRESLSGNTIYF.